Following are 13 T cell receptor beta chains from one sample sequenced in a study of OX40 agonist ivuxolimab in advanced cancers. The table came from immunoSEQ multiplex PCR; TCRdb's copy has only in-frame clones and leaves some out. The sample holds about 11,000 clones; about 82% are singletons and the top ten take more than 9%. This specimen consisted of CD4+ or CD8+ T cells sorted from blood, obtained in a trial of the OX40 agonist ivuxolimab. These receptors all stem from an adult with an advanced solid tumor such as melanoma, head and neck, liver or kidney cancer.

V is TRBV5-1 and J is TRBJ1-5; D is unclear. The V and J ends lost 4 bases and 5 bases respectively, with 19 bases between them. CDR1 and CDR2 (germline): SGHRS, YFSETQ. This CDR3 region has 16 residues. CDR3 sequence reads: CASSPPAPRSDQPQHF. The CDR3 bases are TGCGCCAGCAGCCCCCCGGCACCCAGGTCGGATCAGCCCCAGCATTTT.

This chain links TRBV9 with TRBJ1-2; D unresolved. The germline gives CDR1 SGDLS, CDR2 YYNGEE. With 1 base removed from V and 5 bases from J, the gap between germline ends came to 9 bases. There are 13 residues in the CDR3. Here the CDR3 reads CASSVSDGYGYTF. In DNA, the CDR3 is TGTGCCAGCAGCGTAAGTGATGGGTATGGCTACACCTTC.

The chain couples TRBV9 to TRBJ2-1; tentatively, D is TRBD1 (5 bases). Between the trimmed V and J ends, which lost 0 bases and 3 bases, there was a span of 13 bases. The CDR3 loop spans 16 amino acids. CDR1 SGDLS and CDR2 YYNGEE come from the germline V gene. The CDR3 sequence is CASSVEGSPIYNEQFF. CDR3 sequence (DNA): TGTGCCAGCAGCGTAGAGGGGTCGCCTATCTACAATGAGCAGTTCTTC.

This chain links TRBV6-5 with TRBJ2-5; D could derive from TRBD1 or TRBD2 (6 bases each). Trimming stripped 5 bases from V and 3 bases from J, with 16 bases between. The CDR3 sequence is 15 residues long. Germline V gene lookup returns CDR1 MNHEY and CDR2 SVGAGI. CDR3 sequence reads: CASSPRGQGKETQYF. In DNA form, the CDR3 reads TGTGCCAGCAGTCCCCGGGGGCAGGGAAAAGAGACCCAGTACTTC.

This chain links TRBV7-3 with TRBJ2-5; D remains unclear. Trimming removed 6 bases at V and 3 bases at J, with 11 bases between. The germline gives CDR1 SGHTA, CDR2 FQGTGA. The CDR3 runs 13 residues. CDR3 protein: CASRYAREETQYF. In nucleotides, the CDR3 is TGTGCCAGCAGGTATGCCAGAGAAGAGACCCAGTACTTC. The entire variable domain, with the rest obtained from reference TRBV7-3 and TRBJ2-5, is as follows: GAGVSQTPSNKVTEKGKYVELRCDPISGHTALYWYRQSLGQGPEFLIYFQGTGAADDSGLPNDRFFAVRPEGSVSTLKIQRTERGDSAVYLCASRYAREETQYFGPGTRLLVL.

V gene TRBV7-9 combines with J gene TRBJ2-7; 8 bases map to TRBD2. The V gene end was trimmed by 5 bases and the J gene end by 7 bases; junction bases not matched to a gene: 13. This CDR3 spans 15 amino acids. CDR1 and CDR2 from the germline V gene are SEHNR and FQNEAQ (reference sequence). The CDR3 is CASSPEASGPREQYF. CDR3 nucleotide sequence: TGTGCCAGCAGCCCAGAGGCTAGCGGGCCCCGGGAGCAGTACTTC.

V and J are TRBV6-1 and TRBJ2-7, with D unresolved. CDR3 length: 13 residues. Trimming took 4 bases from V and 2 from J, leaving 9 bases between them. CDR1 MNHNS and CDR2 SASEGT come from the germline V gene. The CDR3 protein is CASSGIGTYEQYF. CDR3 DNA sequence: TGTGCCAGCAGTGGAATCGGAACCTACGAGCAGTACTTC.

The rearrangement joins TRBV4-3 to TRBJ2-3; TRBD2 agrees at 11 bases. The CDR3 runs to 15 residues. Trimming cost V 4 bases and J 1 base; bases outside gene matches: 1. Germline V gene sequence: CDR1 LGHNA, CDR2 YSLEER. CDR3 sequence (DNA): TGCGCCAGCAGCCCGGGACTAGCGGGCACAGATACGCAGTATTTT. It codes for CASSPGLAGTDTQYF.

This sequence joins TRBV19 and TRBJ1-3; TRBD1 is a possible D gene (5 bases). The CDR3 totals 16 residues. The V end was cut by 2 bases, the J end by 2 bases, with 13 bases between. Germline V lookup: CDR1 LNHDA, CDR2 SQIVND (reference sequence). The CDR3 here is CASSIFGGDPGNTIYF. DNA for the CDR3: TGTGCCAGTAGTATATTTGGGGGAGACCCTGGAAACACCATATATTTT.

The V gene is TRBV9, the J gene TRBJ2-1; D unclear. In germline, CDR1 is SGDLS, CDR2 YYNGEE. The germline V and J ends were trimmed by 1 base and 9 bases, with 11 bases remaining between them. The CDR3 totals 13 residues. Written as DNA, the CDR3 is TGTGCCAGCAGCGTATGGATGGGTGGTGAGCAGTTCTTC. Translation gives CASSVWMGGEQFF. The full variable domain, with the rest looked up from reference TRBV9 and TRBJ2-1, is DSGVTQTPKHLITATGQRVTLRCSPRSGDLSVYWYQQSLDQGLQFLIQYYNGEERAKGNILERFSAQQFPDLHSELNLSSLELGDSALYFCASSVWMGGEQFFGPGTRLTVL.

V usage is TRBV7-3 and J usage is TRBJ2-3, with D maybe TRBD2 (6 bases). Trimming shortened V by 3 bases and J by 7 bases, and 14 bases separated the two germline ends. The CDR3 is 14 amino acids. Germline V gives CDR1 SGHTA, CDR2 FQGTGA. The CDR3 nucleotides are TGTGCCAGCAGCTTCGGGACTGCTACATATACGCAGTATTTT. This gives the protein CASSFGTATYTQYF. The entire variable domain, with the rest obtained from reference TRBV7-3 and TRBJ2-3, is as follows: GAGVSQTPSNKVTEKGKYVELRCDPISGHTALYWYRQSLGQGPEFLIYFQGTGAADDSGLPNDRFFAVRPEGSVSTLKIQRTERGDSAVYLCASSFGTATYTQYFGPGTRLTVL.

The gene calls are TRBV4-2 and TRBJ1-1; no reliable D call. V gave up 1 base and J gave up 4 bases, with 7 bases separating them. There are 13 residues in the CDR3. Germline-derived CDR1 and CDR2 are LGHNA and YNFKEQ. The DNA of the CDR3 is TGTGCCAGCAGCCAAGGTTCGGTCACTGAAGCTTTCTTT. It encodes CASSQGSVTEAFF.

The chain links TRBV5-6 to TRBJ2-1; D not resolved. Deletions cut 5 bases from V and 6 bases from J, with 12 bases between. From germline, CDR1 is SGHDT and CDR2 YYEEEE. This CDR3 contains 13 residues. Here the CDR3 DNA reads TGTGCCAGCAGTTGGGGATTCCCCAATGAGCAGTTCTTC. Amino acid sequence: CASSWGFPNEQFF.